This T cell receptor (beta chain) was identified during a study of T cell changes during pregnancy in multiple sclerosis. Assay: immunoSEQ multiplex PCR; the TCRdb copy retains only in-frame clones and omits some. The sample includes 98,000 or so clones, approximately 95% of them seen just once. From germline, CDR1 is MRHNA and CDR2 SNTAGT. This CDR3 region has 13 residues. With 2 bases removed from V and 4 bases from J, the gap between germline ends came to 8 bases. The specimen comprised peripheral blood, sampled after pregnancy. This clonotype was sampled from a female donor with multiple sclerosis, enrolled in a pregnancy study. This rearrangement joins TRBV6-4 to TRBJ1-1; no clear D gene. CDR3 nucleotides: TGTGCCAGCAGTGACAACCGGGGCACTGAAGCTTTCTTT. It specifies CASSDNRGTEAFF.